These 2 T cell receptor beta chains were all obtained from the same sample, sequenced in a study of blood T cell repertoires in COVID-19. Profiling relied on immunoSEQ multiplex PCR, and the TCRdb table lists in-frame clones only, not all of them. The data show 300,000 to 450,000 clones, around nine tenths seen once. Sequencing used peripheral blood. Every receptor here comes from a woman aged 55-70 years with COVID-19, enrolled during active disease.

The CDR3 loop is CASSPSRLAAYNEQFF. The CDR3 DNA reads as TGTGCCAGCTCCCCGTCCCGGCTAGCGGCCTACAATGAGCAGTTCTTC. V and J are TRBV18 and TRBJ2-1, with 7 bases fitting TRBD2. The CDR3 contains 16 residues. Germline V gene data show CDR1 as KGHSH and CDR2 as LQKENI. The V segment lost 6 bases and the J segment 2 bases; nucleotides outside the gene matches: 10.

The V gene is TRBV7-3, the J gene TRBJ2-1; D call uncertain. V was cut by 0 bases and J by 9 bases, with 12 bases left in between. Looked up from germline, CDR1 is SGHTA and CDR2 is FQGTGA. The CDR3 extends over 14 amino acids. Here the CDR3 DNA reads TGTGCCAGCAGCTTAACGGGCCAGCTCAGTGAGCAGTTCTTC. It encodes CASSLTGQLSEQFF.